This record concerns one TCR beta chain sequence. Breast cancer patients provided tissue from their axillary draining lymph nodes. The data were obtained in a study of breast tumors, draining lymph nodes, adjacent tissues. Using its own MiXCR run on the multiplex PCR reads, TCRdb lists one record per CDR3 protein. Altogether 200,000 or so distinct CDR3 sequences are present, 31% being singletons, with the ten largest covering around 4.4%. The germline V gene encodes CDR1 SGDLS and CDR2 YYNGEE. V dropped 4 bases and J dropped 1; count of bases not matched to a gene: 7. CDR3 size: 15 residues. The sample was axillary lymph node tissue. The sequence was collected from a female donor with breast cancer. Some clones in this sample may be carry-over from other donors' samples. The chain combines TRBV9 with TRBJ2-5, with 7 bases fitting TRBD2. Written as DNA, the CDR3 is TGTGCCAGCAGCCCCGGCGGGAGAGGCCAAGAGACCCAGTACTTC. As protein: CASSPGGRGQETQYF.